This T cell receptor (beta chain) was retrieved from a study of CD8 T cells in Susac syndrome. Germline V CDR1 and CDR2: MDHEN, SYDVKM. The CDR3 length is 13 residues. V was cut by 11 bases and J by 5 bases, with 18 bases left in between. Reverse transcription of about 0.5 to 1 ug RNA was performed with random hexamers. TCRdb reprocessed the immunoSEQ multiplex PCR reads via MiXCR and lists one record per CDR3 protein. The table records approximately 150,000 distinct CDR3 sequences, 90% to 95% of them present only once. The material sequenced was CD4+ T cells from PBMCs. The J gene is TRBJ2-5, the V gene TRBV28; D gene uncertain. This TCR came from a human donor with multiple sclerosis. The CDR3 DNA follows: TGTGCCTGCGGACCAAAAGGCAGGGAGACCCAGTACTTC. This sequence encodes CACGPKGRETQYF.